The 6 T cell receptor beta chains reported below all come from one sample, sequenced in a study of cytomegalovirus exposure and HLA in healthy donors. The primer mix had 60 Vbeta and 13 Jbeta primers. The assay was immunoSEQ multiplex PCR, and TCRdb's table has in-frame clones only and misses some. This table holds around 150,000 clones, more than 75% found once. Sequenced material: PBMCs. Receptors originate from a male donor in good health and CMV-seronegative.

The chain has TRBV6-4 and TRBJ2-3; D perhaps matches TRBD2 (7 bases). The length of the CDR3 is 15 residues. Germline CDR1 is MRHNA and CDR2 is SNTAGT. With 3 bases removed from V and 2 bases from J, the gap between germline ends came to 12 bases. In DNA form, the CDR3 reads TGTGCCAGCAGTGAAGGAGGGGGGGCCACAGATACGCAGTATTTT. It translates to CASSEGGGATDTQYF.

The chain recombines TRBV4-3 with TRBJ2-7; possible D gene TRBD1, 6 bases. The CDR3 runs 13 residues. CDR1 is LGHNA and CDR2 is YSLEER in the germline V gene. V lost 4 bases to trimming and J lost 6 bases, with 13 bases between them. The CDR3 DNA sequence: TGCGCCAGCAGCCCCCACCCGACAGGCGAGCAGTACTTC. It yields the protein CASSPHPTGEQYF.

This CDR3 is CASSLAGGNQPQHF. Here the CDR3 DNA reads TGTGCCAGCAGCTTAGCAGGGGGAAATCAGCCCCAGCATTTT. The rearrangement links TRBV11-2 to TRBJ1-5; TRBD1 matches at 7 bases. The germline V gene encodes CDR1 SGHAT and CDR2 FQNNGV. This CDR3 is built from 14 residues. After removal of 1 base from V and 4 bases from J, the junction contained 1 base not matched to a gene. The entire variable domain, with the rest obtained from reference TRBV11-2 and TRBJ1-5, is as follows: EAGVAQSPRYKIIEKRQSVAFWCNPISGHATLYWYQQILGQGPKLLIQFQNNGVVDDSQLPKDRFSAERLKGVDSTLKIQPAKLEDSAVYLCASSLAGGNQPQHFGDGTRLSIL.

This chain uses TRBV29-1 with TRBJ1-1; 7 bases fit TRBD1. The germline V gene has CDR1 SQVTM and CDR2 ANQGSEA. The trim removed 7 bases at V and 0 bases at J, leaving 8 bases unmatched. The CDR3 length is 14 residues. The CDR3 sequence is CSGLTGIMNTEAFF. Written as DNA, the CDR3 is TGCAGCGGCCTGACAGGGATTATGAACACTGAAGCTTTCTTT.

The chain carries TRBV7-8 and TRBJ1-4; 9 nucleotides align to TRBD1. With 3 bases clipped from V and 6 bases from J, the junction kept 5 bases outside the gene matches. Germline V gene sequence: CDR1 SGHVS, CDR2 FQNEAQ. The CDR3 sequence is 15 residues long. The CDR3 sequence: CASSFTGTGYEKLFF. DNA of the CDR3: TGTGCCAGCAGCTTTACCGGGACAGGGTATGAAAAACTGTTTTTT. Filled out from reference TRBV7-8 and TRBJ1-4, the complete variable domain reads GAGVSQSPRYKVAKRGQDVALRCDPISGHVSLFWYQQALGQGPEFLTYFQNEAQLDKSGLPSDRFFAERPEGSVSTLKIQRTQQEDSAVYLCASSFTGTGYEKLFFGSGTQLSVL.

This clone was found a few times. This chain connects TRBV6-5 to TRBJ1-1; D gene ambiguous. The CDR3 contains 13 residues. V was pared by 2 bases and J by 5 bases, with 9 bases between. In germline, CDR1 is MNHEY, CDR2 SVGAGI. This CDR3 is CASSYNRGTEAFF. CDR3 coding DNA: TGTGCCAGCAGTTACAATCGAGGAACTGAAGCTTTCTTT.